A selection of T cell receptor beta chains follows, all from one sample in a study of shared clonotypes between healthy human individuals. TCRdb keeps only in-frame clones here, not all; method: immunoSEQ multiplex PCR. Among roughly 2,000,000 clones listed, about 95% were seen once. Sequences were obtained from naive CD8+ T cells sorted from blood. These receptors came from a man aged 18 to 30 in good health. The CDR3 runs from the conserved cysteine through the conserved F or W. The order of the fields is D gene, J gene, clone size, V gene, CDR3 DNA, CDR3 protein. The D gene is left open where the match is weak. A clone size is listed for some rows: how often the clone was seen (once, few, many), or a class if it is expanded.

>TRBD1|TRBJ1-4|NA|TRBV28
TGTGCCAGCAGTTTTCGGGACAGGGGGCTGAACGATGAAAAACTGTTTTTT
CASSFRDRGLNDEKLFF
>NA|TRBJ2-6|NA|TRBV7-6
TGTGCCAGCAGCTTAGCGGGCTCTGGGGCCAACGTCCTGACTTTC
CASSLAGSGANVLTF
>TRBD1|TRBJ2-2|once|TRBV9
TGTGCCAGCAGCCCCCAGGGGGTCGGAGTAACCGGGGAGCTGTTTTTT
CASSPQGVGVTGELFF
>NA|TRBJ1-2|once|TRBV5-6
TGTGCCAGCAGCCCCGCCGCTTTAGCTAACTATGGCTACACCTTC
CASSPAALANYGYTF
>NA|TRBJ2-3|once|TRBV13
TGTGCCAGCAGTAGCGGAGACCATCTGACAGATACGCAGTATTTT
CASSSGDHLTDTQYF
>NA|TRBJ2-1|NA|TRBV5-1
TGCGCCAGCAGCCCGGACAGAACCTACAATGAGCAGTTCTTC
CASSPDRTYNEQFF
>NA|TRBJ2-1|NA|TRBV10-2
TGCGCCATAGCGGAGTCGTCCAATGAGCAGTTCTTC
CAIAESSNEQFF
>NA|TRBJ2-1|NA|TRBV7-9
TGTGCCAGCAGCTTATCCAGGGAAAGGGACAATGAGCAGTTCTTC
CASSLSRERDNEQFF
>TRBD2|TRBJ2-1|NA|TRBV27
TGTGCCAGCAGTTCGCTGGGACTAGTCCATGAGCAGTTCTTC
CASSSLGLVHEQFF
>NA|TRBJ2-7|NA|TRBV4-1
TGCGCCAGCAGCCGAACGAGGCAGGACTACGAGCAGTACTTC
CASSRTRQDYEQYF
>TRBD2|TRBJ2-1|NA|TRBV15
TGTGCCACCAGCAGATGGACTAGCGGGGTACGGGATGAGCAGTTCTTC
CATSRWTSGVRDEQFF
>NA|TRBJ1-1|NA|TRBV27
TGTGCCAGCAGTCTAAGGGGTGAAGCTTTCTTT
CASSLRGEAFF
>NA|TRBJ1-3|NA|TRBV11-2
TGTGCCAGCAGCTCACAACCCGGGACGGCCGGAAACACCATATATTTT
CASSSQPGTAGNTIYF
>TRBD1|TRBJ1-2|few|TRBV25-1
TGTGCCAGCAGTGAAGGGACAGGGAATGACTATGGCTACACCTTC
CASSEGTGNDYGYTF
>TRBD2|TRBJ2-7|NA|TRBV27
TGTGCCAGCAGTGCGGGACTAGACCACGAGCAGTACTTC
CASSAGLDHEQYF
>NA|TRBJ2-7|NA|TRBV5-4
TGTGCCAGCAGCTTGGGGCCTGTCCGCTTTGGGGTTGGCGAGCAGTACTTC
CASSLGPVRFGVGEQYF
>NA|TRBJ1-2|NA|TRBV7-9
TGTGCCAGCAGCTTATCTGGGTATGGCTACACCTTC
CASSLSGYGYTF
>NA|TRBJ2-5|NA|TRBV6-5
TGTGCCAGCAGTCCCCACACACACGTGCCGGAGACCCAGTACTTC
CASSPHTHVPETQYF
>NA|TRBJ2-7|once|TRBV6-5
TGTGCCAGCAGTTATGGTGGGGCCTCCTACGAGCAGTACTTC
CASSYGGASYEQYF
>TRBD1|TRBJ2-7|NA|TRBV7-7
TGTGCTAGCAGCCCCGGGACAGGGCAATTTTACGAGCAGTACTTC
CASSPGTGQFYEQYF
>NA|TRBJ1-1|NA|TRBV9
TGTGCCAGCAGCGTATTGAGTAGGAAGGTGGTGAACACTGAAGCTTTCTTT
CASSVLSRKVVNTEAFF
>NA|TRBJ1-1|NA|TRBV19
TGTGCCAGTAGATACGGGGAAGGGAGGACTGAAGCTTTCTTT
CASRYGEGRTEAFF
>NA|TRBJ2-7|NA|TRBV11-2
TGTGCCAGCAGCTCGATCCCCTACGAGCAGTACTTC
CASSSIPYEQYF
>NA|TRBJ2-3|NA|TRBV9
TGTGCCAGCAGCCCAGGAAATGGACATCCGTGGACAGATACGCAGTATTTT
CASSPGNGHPWTDTQYF
>NA|TRBJ1-5|NA|TRBV7-2
TGTGCCAGCAGCCCGGACGGTGATAGCAATCAGCCCCAGCATTTT
CASSPDGDSNQPQHF
>NA|TRBJ2-1|NA|TRBV5-6
TGTGCCAGCAGCTTCCCCGTCAATGAGCAGTTCTTC
CASSFPVNEQFF
>TRBD2|TRBJ2-7|once|TRBV4-1
TGCGCCAGCAGCCAAAGGTCGGGAGGGTACGAGCAGTACTTC
CASSQRSGGYEQYF
>TRBD2|TRBJ2-1|NA|TRBV4-1
TGCGCCAGCAGCCCGGGGGGTAGCGGGGGTGCATCCTACAATGAGCAGTTCTTC
CASSPGGSGGASYNEQFF
>NA|TRBJ2-2|NA|TRBV18
TGTGCCAGCTCACCAGGGGGCGCCGACACCGGGGAGCTGTTTTTT
CASSPGGADTGELFF
>NA|TRBJ2-5|NA|TRBV15
TGTGCCACGCAGAGGGGTTTAGGAGAGACCCAGTACTTC
CATQRGLGETQYF
>NA|TRBJ2-7|NA|TRBV11-2
TGTGCCAGCAGCCCCCCGACCGGGAGTGAGCAGTACTTC
CASSPPTGSEQYF
>NA|TRBJ2-5|NA|TRBV6-5
TGTGCCAGCAGTTACTCACTCAACTACCAAGAGACCCAGTACTTC
CASSYSLNYQETQYF
>TRBD2|TRBJ2-7|once|TRBV6-1
TGTGCCAGCAGAGACGAAGCGGGGAGCTACGAGCAGTACTTC
CASRDEAGSYEQYF